This T cell receptor (beta chain) was observed in a study of blood T cell repertoires in COVID-19 (TCRdb year 2020). At the level of the whole study: Samples covering the acute and convalescent phases of COVID-19 were provided by collaborators in the United States, Italy and Spain. The material from the prospective study consisted of cDNA or gDNA derived from T cells, B-cell-depleted T cells, or PBMCs. Subjects who had been exposed to COVID-19, were actively infected with it, or had recovered from it provided the deeply sampled blood TCRbeta repertoires that made up the dataset. A freely available public database, intended as a resource for researchers studying the immune response to SARS-CoV-2, is where the repertoires were released. The samples were drawn from the first 160 participants of the ongoing ImmuneRACE study and from 950 to 1,500 subjects provided by 6 global collaborators. Nearly every sample came with metadata listing a de-identified subject ID, COVID-19 status, age in years and sex. Where HLA class I and class II types were available, the types were taken from metadata supplied by the sample provider, not from assay-based typing. Overall study outcomes, separate from this receptor: The amount of clinical and demographic metadata varied by source and participant and was provided uncurated.

From the cysteine through the phenylalanine, the CDR3 covers 15 amino acids. Only CDR3 DNA is held: 45 bases, read in frame from base 1. Germline trimming: 5 bases from V, 7 bases from J; junction bases outside gene matches: 5. CDR1 MNHEY and CDR2 SMNVEV were looked up in the germline V gene (reference sequence). TCRbeta CDR3 regions were amplified from genomic DNA by means of the immunoSEQ Assay, a bias-controlled multiplex PCR. The original pipeline was this. Within the assay, amplification of reference gene primers was used to estimate how many nucleated cells each sample contained. To quantify the absolute abundance of each unique TCRbeta CDR3 rearrangement, sequence reads were collapsed and filtered. For each sample, productive Simpson clonality was calculated as the square root of Simpson's diversity index over productive rearrangements. TCRdb retrieved this table from immuneACCESS and kept in-frame rearrangements only. Not all clones are present; in checked studies, unresolved V genes account for under half, and no reason is known for the remainder. The V and J calls and the clone size are those of that table, but D and trimming were determined from the DNA. The sample table shows hundreds of thousands of clones, and roughly 89% are seen once. Over 1.1% of the sample is held by the ten biggest clonotypes.

In regard to this clone: Its antigen is currently not known. Per-base qualities were not stored, and no clone one base away is much larger.

The collaborating institutions used their own protocols to collect whole blood in K2EDTA tubes. For TCRbeta analysis, collaborators shipped samples as frozen whole blood, isolated PBMCs, or DNA extracted from either of those sample types. Here the chain combines TRBV27 and TRBJ2-1, and 13 junction bases match TRBD2. The receptor comes from a woman aged 25 to 39 with active or convalescent COVID-19. The specimen sequenced was peripheral blood. The bases are TGTGCCAGCAGTACTAGCGGGAGGGCCGGGAATGAGCAGTTCTTC. Its amino acids are CASSTSGRAGNEQFF.